This T cell receptor (beta chain) stems from a study of T cells after yellow fever vaccination. Study conclusions and caveats: The secondary response was weaker but peaked faster, day 5 versus 15. Subsequent to the booster, the majority of primary-vaccination clones reappeared (96% CD4, around 90% CD8). Bulk-population clonotypes that are abundant could appear as contaminants in FACS-sorted repertoires.

A process of 5'RACE template switching, which added a universal primer site and UMIs, was used to make TCR cDNA. TCRdb ran MiXCR on the 5' RACE reads and lists one entry per CDR3 protein. Of about 500,000 distinct CDR3 sequences in the sample, about a sixth are singletons; the top ten hold 17%. This CDR3 is 15 amino acids long. V lost 3 bases, J lost 2 bases, and 13 bases lay in between. CDR1 and CDR2 from the germline V gene are SGHNT and YYREEE (reference sequence). This clonotype has just one count. The antigen is undetermined. This chain connects TRBV5-4 to TRBJ2-3, with D unresolved. This clonotype originated in a man aged 18 to 35 who received the YFV17D yellow fever vaccine. The sample in question was PBMCs, obtained 5 days after the first yellow fever vaccination. CDR3 coding DNA: TGTGCCAGCAGCTGGCCAGGTGGGCCCACAGATACGCAGTATTTT. Residues: CASSWPGGPTDTQYF.